A single sample gave rise to the 29 T cell receptor beta chains below, sequenced in a study of shared clonotypes between healthy human individuals. Clones were sequenced by immunoSEQ multiplex PCR, and TCRdb holds only the in-frame ones, with some missing. The sample lists about 380,000 clones; about 96% were seen once. The sequencing input was memory CD8+ T cells sorted from blood. Noted subset: CD45RO+ cells pooled with CCR7-negative TemRA cells. These receptors all come from a man younger than 45 in good health.

This clone was picked up one time. As DNA, the CDR3 is TGTGCCAGCAGCCAGGCCTCATCCTACGAGCAGTACTTC. It is translated as CASSQASSYEQYF. The gene calls are TRBV25-1 and TRBJ2-7; D is undetermined. Trimming cost V 6 bases and J 1 base, with 10 bases left between them. The germline V gene has CDR1 MGHDK and CDR2 SYGVNS. The CDR3 extends over 13 amino acids.

The rearrangement links TRBV6-5 to TRBJ1-2; 7 nucleotides align to TRBD1. Germline V gene sequence: CDR1 MNHEY, CDR2 SVGAGI. Unmatched junction bases numbered 9, after V lost 0 bases and J lost 5 bases. The length of the CDR3 is 16 residues. The CDR3 loop reads CASSYSPRGSLYGYTF. In nucleotides, the CDR3 is TGTGCCAGCAGTTACTCACCCAGGGGGTCCCTTTATGGCTACACCTTC.

The V gene is TRBV19, the J gene TRBJ1-2; 9 nucleotides align to TRBD1. V lost 3 bases to trimming and J lost 10 bases; unmatched junction nucleotides: 6. The germline gives CDR1 LNHDA, CDR2 SQIVND (reference sequence). This CDR3 contains 13 residues. The CDR3 reads CASSIGGQGDYTF. CDR3 nucleotides: TGTGCCAGTAGTATTGGGGGACAGGGTGACTACACCTTC.

The chain joins TRBV4-2 to TRBJ2-7; 8 bases line up with TRBD2. CDR1 and CDR2 (germline): LGHNA, YNFKEQ. V shed 2 bases and J 6 bases; nucleotides not matched to a gene: 21. CDR3 length equals 19 residues. The DNA of the CDR3 is TGTGCCAGCAGCCAACAGGCTAGCGGGCCTCCGGGTATCTCTGGCGAGCAGTACTTC. It yields the protein CASSQQASGPPGISGEQYF.

CDR3 bases: TGTGCCATATCCGGGACAGGGCACACAGATACGCAGTATTTT. Encoded protein: CAISGTGHTDTQYF. This rearrangement joins TRBV10-3 to TRBJ2-3, with 9 positions matching TRBD1. V shed 9 bases, J shed 2 bases, and the junction held 6 bases outside the gene matches. The CDR3 contains 14 residues. Germline lookup yields CDR1 ENHRY and CDR2 SYGVKD.

In this sample, this clone turned up once. The rearrangement joins TRBV11-3 to TRBJ2-1; tentative D call: TRBD2 (6 bases). The CDR3 has 14 amino acids. From germline, CDR1 is SGHNT and CDR2 YENEEA. With 5 bases removed from V and 7 bases from J, the gap between germline ends came to 15 bases. CDR3 DNA: TGTGCCAGCAGCCCTACGGTGGGGACTAATGAGCAGTTCTTC. It codes for CASSPTVGTNEQFF.

The genes are TRBV19 and TRBJ2-1; 9 bases fit TRBD1. Germline loops: CDR1 LNHDA, CDR2 SQIVND (reference sequence). The V and J ends lost 1 base and 3 bases, in that order; junction bases with no gene match: 4. The CDR3 length is 16 residues. The CDR3 sequence: CASSIGGTGSYNEQFF. The CDR3 nucleotides read TGTGCCAGTAGTATAGGGGGGACAGGGAGCTACAATGAGCAGTTCTTC.

V is TRBV5-4 and J is TRBJ2-5, with 7 bases that match TRBD1. V was clipped by 5 bases and J by 2 bases; unmatched bases: 9. CDR1 and CDR2 (germline): SGHNT, YYREEE (reference sequence). There are 15 residues in the CDR3. CDR3 sequence reads: CASSTRQGRQETQYF. The CDR3 DNA sequence: TGTGCCAGCAGTACCCGACAGGGAAGACAAGAGACCCAGTACTTC.

This chain links TRBV6-1 with TRBJ1-1; 7 nucleotides align to TRBD1. Trimming removed 0 bases from V and 1 base from J; junction bases left unmatched: 2. Germline-derived CDR1 and CDR2 are MNHNS and SASEGT. There are 15 residues in the CDR3. CDR3 coding DNA: TGTGCCAGCAGTGAAGCTTGGACAGGGAACACTGAAGCTTTCTTT. As protein: CASSEAWTGNTEAFF.

The chain links TRBV28 to TRBJ2-7; TRBD2 matches at 7 bases. V gave up 4 bases and J gave up 2 bases; unmatched junction bases: 11. The germline CDR1 and CDR2 sequences are MDHEN and SYDVKM. This CDR3 contains 16 residues. CDR3 loop: CASSSNRDYPTYEQYF. In nucleotides, the CDR3 is TGTGCCAGCAGTTCGAACCGGGACTACCCTACCTACGAGCAGTACTTC.

J is TRBJ2-3 and V is TRBV6-1; TRBD2 agrees at 10 bases. CDR1 and CDR2 (germline): MNHNS, SASEGT. V shed 7 bases, J shed 5 bases, and the junction held 9 bases outside the gene matches. The CDR3 contains 15 residues. The CDR3 bases are TGTGCCAGCAAAAAGGGTTCTAGCGGGAGAGATACGCAGTATTTT. Protein product: CASKKGSSGRDTQYF.

The V and J genes are TRBV4-2 and TRBJ2-5; D may be TRBD1 (6 bases). The V and J ends lost 0 bases and 1 base respectively, with 9 bases between them. CDR3 length: 15 residues. The germline V gene encodes CDR1 LGHNA and CDR2 YNFKEQ. Here the CDR3 reads CASSQEGGRQETQYF. In DNA form, the CDR3 reads TGTGCCAGCAGCCAAGAAGGGGGTCGCCAAGAGACCCAGTACTTC.

V gene TRBV19 combines with J gene TRBJ2-3, with 10 bases that match TRBD1. The germline CDR1 and CDR2 sequences are LNHDA and SQIVND (reference sequence). There are 15 residues in the CDR3. J gave up 5 bases and V 4 bases, and 6 bases lay outside the gene matches. The chain's CDR3 is CASSRGQGRGDTQYF. DNA for the CDR3: TGTGCCAGTAGTAGGGGACAGGGGAGAGGAGATACGCAGTATTTT.

This chain uses TRBV27 with TRBJ2-7; 8 positions match TRBD1. Trimming removed 5 bases from V and 0 bases from J; junction bases left unmatched: 3. The CDR3 covers 14 residues. Germline V gives CDR1 MNHEY, CDR2 SMNVEV (reference sequence). The CDR3 here is CASSATGGSYEQYF. In DNA form, the CDR3 reads TGTGCCAGCAGTGCCACAGGGGGCTCCTACGAGCAGTACTTC.

V and J are TRBV12-5 and TRBJ2-3, with no clear D. Germline V gene lookup returns CDR1 LGHNT and CDR2 FRNRAP. V gave up 1 base and J gave up 5 bases, with 7 bases separating them. The CDR3 has 13 amino acids. The CDR3 spells CASGLANQDTQYF. The CDR3 region has the DNA TGTGCTAGTGGTTTGGCGAACCAAGATACGCAGTATTTT.

The chain combines TRBV2 with TRBJ1-6, with D possibly being TRBD1 (5 bases). The CDR3 runs 17 residues. V was trimmed by 6 bases and J by 2 bases, leaving 17 bases between them. Per germline, CDR1 SNHLY and CDR2 FYNNEI. CDR3 residues: CASSPRVGTPYNSPLHF. For the CDR3, the DNA is TGTGCCAGCAGCCCTAGGGTCGGGACTCCCTATAATTCACCCCTCCACTTT.

The chain is built from TRBV19 and TRBJ2-5; 11 bases map to TRBD2. V gave up 6 bases and J gave up 2 bases; unmatched junction bases: 5. The CDR3 totals 15 residues. Per the germline V gene, CDR1 is LNHDA and CDR2 is SQIVND (reference sequence). The CDR3 region is CASRPGTSGQETQYF. CDR3 in DNA: TGTGCCAGTAGACCCGGGACTAGCGGACAAGAGACCCAGTACTTC. The complete variable domain, with remaining parts taken from reference TRBV19 and TRBJ2-5, reads DGGITQSPKYLFRKEGQNVTLSCEQNLNHDAMYWYRQDPGQGLRLIYYSQIVNDFQKGDIAEGYSVSREKKESFPLTVTSAQKNPTAFYLCASRPGTSGQETQYFGPGTRLLVL.

In DNA form, the CDR3 reads TGTGCCAGCTCCCCCCGCGGGCATAGCGGATACAATGAGCAGTTCTTC. Amino acids: CASSPRGHSGYNEQFF. V usage is TRBV18 and J usage is TRBJ2-1, with D perhaps TRBD2 (6 bases). The V and J ends lost 6 bases and 4 bases respectively, with 19 bases between them. Per germline, CDR1 KGHSH and CDR2 LQKENI. This CDR3 spans 16 amino acids.

This rearrangement joins TRBV27 to TRBJ2-1; TRBD2 agrees at 13 bases. This CDR3 is built from 14 residues. V dropped 6 bases and J dropped 6; count of bases not matched to a gene: 2. Germline CDR1 reads MNHEY; CDR2 reads SMNVEV (reference sequence). The CDR3 DNA reads as TGTGCCAGCAGCGGACTAGCGGGAGCCAATGAGCAGTTCTTC. Translating it yields CASSGLAGANEQFF.

This clone was found once. The rearrangement links TRBV12-5 to TRBJ2-7, with D perhaps matching TRBD1 (6 bases). The V end was cut by 4 bases, the J end by 7 bases, with 23 bases between. The CDR3 is made up of 16 amino acids. Germline lookup yields CDR1 LGHNT and CDR2 FRNRAP. This CDR3 reads CASGSREQGEKGEQYF. The CDR3 region has the DNA TGTGCTAGTGGTTCACGCGAACAGGGAGAGAAGGGGGAGCAGTACTTC.

This clone came up once. The chain combines TRBV27 with TRBJ2-7, with D possibly being TRBD2 (7 bases). CDR1 is MNHEY and CDR2 is SMNVEV in the germline V gene (reference sequence). There are 13 residues in the CDR3. V gave up 2 bases and J gave up 6 bases, with 11 bases separating them. The CDR3 sequence: CASSLRGGREQYF. For the CDR3, the DNA is TGTGCCAGCAGTTTAAGGGGGGGGCGCGAGCAGTACTTC.

The J gene is TRBJ1-1, the V gene TRBV5-1; D may be TRBD1 (5 bases). The germline CDR1 and CDR2 sequences are SGHRS and YFSETQ. The CDR3 contains 14 residues. Trimming left V 2 bases short and J 0 bases short, with 8 bases between. DNA for the CDR3: TGCGCCAGCAGCTTCGGGGGGATGAACACTGAAGCTTTCTTT. It codes for CASSFGGMNTEAFF. Variable domain in full (rest from reference TRBV5-1 and TRBJ1-1): KAGVTQTPRYLIKTRGQQVTLSCSPISGHRSVSWYQQTPGQGLQFLFEYFSETQRNKGNFPGRFSGRQFSNSRSEMNVSTLELGDSALYLCASSFGGMNTEAFFGQGTRLTVV.

The chain combines TRBV28 with TRBJ2-5; 7 nucleotides line up with TRBD2. The CDR3 runs to 13 residues. J lost 1 base, V lost 4 bases, and 0 bases had no gene match. Germline V lookup: CDR1 MDHEN, CDR2 SYDVKM. CDR3 DNA: TGTGCCAGCAGTTGGGGGGGCCAAGAGACCCAGTACTTC. This encodes CASSWGGQETQYF.

Points on this clone: A junction end diverges from the germline sequence, so it may reflect a read error. The chain recombines TRBV7-7 with TRBJ1-3; D perhaps matches TRBD1 (6 bases). Per the germline V gene, CDR1 is SSHAT and CDR2 is FNYEAQ (reference sequence). The CDR3 contains 17 residues. The CDR3 DNA is TGTGCTAGCAGACAACGACCTACAGGGAGCTCTGGAAACACCATATATTTT. Translated: CASRQRPTGSSGNTIYF.

The gene calls are TRBV10-3 and TRBJ2-3; D is unclear. The ends were cut back, 4 bases at V and 1 base at J, with 6 bases in the middle. Germline loops: CDR1 ENHRY, CDR2 SYGVKD. CDR3 length equals 13 residues. This CDR3 reads CAISVWGTDTQYF. Written as DNA, the CDR3 is TGTGCCATCAGTGTGTGGGGCACAGATACGCAGTATTTT.

DNA of the CDR3: TGTGCCAGCAGCTTAATTCCGGGACTAGCGAACAATGAGCAGTTCTTC. The encoded protein is CASSLIPGLANNEQFF. The chain employs TRBV7-3 and TRBJ2-1; TRBD2 matches at 10 bases. Germline-derived CDR1 and CDR2 are SGHTA and FQGTGA. V dropped 1 base and J dropped 5; count of bases not matched to a gene: 5. The CDR3 sequence is 16 residues long.

The chain combines TRBV5-1 with TRBJ2-5, with TRBD2 matching 10 bases. The germline gives CDR1 SGHRS, CDR2 YFSETQ. J lost 1 base, V lost 2 bases, and 11 bases had no gene match. CDR3 length: 18 amino acids. DNA for the CDR3: TGCGCCAGCAGCTTATGGGGGATTCTAGCGGGAGTCCAAGAGACCCAGTACTTC. Its protein is CASSLWGILAGVQETQYF.

CDR3 sequence (DNA): TGTGCCAGCAGCTTGGGACTAGCGGGCTCCTACAATGAGCAGTTCTTC. This translates into CASSLGLAGSYNEQFF. The chain carries TRBV5-4 and TRBJ2-1; TRBD2 aligns across 10 bases. There are 16 residues in the CDR3. The V segment lost 0 bases and the J segment 0 bases; nucleotides outside the gene matches: 0. Looked up from germline, CDR1 is SGHNT and CDR2 is YYREEE (reference sequence).

This clone has just one count. Here the CDR3 reads CASSLGGGRTNYGYTF. CDR3 nucleotides: TGTGCCAGCAGCTTAGGAGGAGGGCGGACTAACTATGGCTACACCTTC. The rearrangement uses TRBV11-2 and TRBJ1-2; unclear D gene. V was clipped by 1 base and J by 0 bases, with 12 bases between them. This CDR3 spans 16 amino acids. CDR1 is SGHAT, CDR2 FQNNGV, per germline.